This T cell receptor (beta chain) was recovered during a study of T cells after somatic rescue of genetic block. TCRdb keeps only in-frame clones here, not all; method: immunoSEQ multiplex PCR. The sample contains roughly 7,000 clones, 75% to 85% of which appear only once. Sequencing was done on a sample of peripheral blood mononuclear cells (PBMCs). The sequence was obtained from a boy aged 5 to 17.

CDR3 nucleotide sequence: TGTGCCAGTAGACAGGGGGTAACGGGTGGCTACACCTTC. The encoded protein is CASRQGVTGGYTF. This sequence joins TRBV19 and TRBJ1-2; the match to TRBD1 covers 8 bases. Germline assignment: CDR1 LNHDA and CDR2 SQIVND (reference sequence). The CDR3 is made up of 13 amino acids. V lost 6 bases to trimming and J lost 7 bases; unmatched junction nucleotides: 7. Full variable domain (outside the CDR3, taken from reference TRBV19 and TRBJ1-2): DGGITQSPKYLFRKEGQNVTLSCEQNLNHDAMYWYRQDPGQGLRLIYYSQIVNDFQKGDIAEGYSVSREKKESFPLTVTSAQKNPTAFYLCASRQGVTGGYTFGSGTRLTVV.